The rows below give T cell receptor beta chains drawn from one sample of a study of blood T cell repertoires in COVID-19. The data were produced by immunoSEQ multiplex PCR, yet TCRdb's version contains in-frame clones alone and is incomplete. The sample has 200,000 to 250,000 clones, around 87% seen once. The sample comprised PBMCs or T cells enriched from blood (not recorded which). All receptors come from a man aged 25 to 45 who had been exposed to COVID-19. Each CDR3 is given with its conserved first and last residue. A D gene is named only where the DNA matches it firmly. Only part of the rows carry a size: once, few, many, or a class if the clone is expanded.

d_call j_call clone_size v_call cdr3_aa cdr3_nt
NA TRBJ2-2 NA TRBV6-2/TRBV6-3 CASSYRDMGANTGELFF TGTGCCAGCAGTTACAGGGACATGGGCGCGAACACCGGGGAGCTGTTTTTT
TRBD1 TRBJ1-2 many TRBV7-9 CASSPVGDRGRANYGYTF TGTGCCAGCAGCCCAGTAGGGGACAGGGGAAGGGCTAACTATGGCTACACCTTC
NA TRBJ1-2 NA TRBV7-2 CASSPPVNF TGTGCCAGCAGCCCACCGGTTAACTTC
TRBD2 TRBJ2-1 NA TRBV15 CATSRAGGGPYEQFF TGTGCCACCAGCCGGGCCGGGGGGGGTCCCTATGAGCAGTTCTTC
NA TRBJ1-6 NA TRBV5-4 CASSLVRSSTGLNSPLHF TGTGCCAGCAGCTTGGTTCGGTCTAGTACAGGATTAAATTCACCCCTCCACTTT
TRBD1 TRBJ2-5 NA TRBV5-6 CASSFPGQSSETQYF TGTGCCAGCAGCTTCCCGGGACAGAGTTCCGAGACCCAGTACTTC
NA TRBJ1-2 NA TRBV5-1 CASSLGAGYTF TGCGCCAGCAGCTTAGGAGCGGGCTACACCTTC
TRBD2 TRBJ2-3 NA TRBV11-2 CASRRRGEGTDTQYF TGTGCCAGCAGGAGGCGGGGGGAGGGAACAGATACGCAGTATTTT
NA TRBJ1-3 NA TRBV7-2 CASSPTGMRGNTIYF TGTGCCAGCAGCCCAACAGGGATGCGGGGAAACACCATATATTTT
TRBD1 TRBJ2-5 NA TRBV11-2 CASRGKGTVISQETQYF TGTGCCAGCAGGGGTAAAGGGACAGTCATATCTCAAGAGACCCAGTACTTC
NA TRBJ2-4 NA TRBV25-1 CASSEPGQGKNIQYF TGTGCCAGCAGTGAACCGGGGCAGGGGAAAAACATTCAGTACTTC
TRBD1 TRBJ1-5 NA TRBV9 CASSVEGADQPQHF TGTGCCAGCAGCGTAGAGGGGGCGGATCAGCCCCAGCATTTT
TRBD1 TRBJ1-6 NA TRBV19 CASNGQGDNSPLHF TGTGCCAGTAATGGACAGGGGGATAATTCACCCCTCCACTTT
NA TRBJ1-2 NA TRBV5-5 CASNSGGGNYGYTF TGTGCCAGCAACTCCGGGGGTGGCAACTATGGCTACACCTTC
NA TRBJ2-2 NA TRBV7-9 CASSFGQGWTGELFF TGTGCCAGCAGCTTTGGGCAGGGATGGACCGGGGAGCTGTTTTTT